This paragraph reports one T cell receptor (beta chain). Its antigen is not known. In germline, CDR1 is SEHNR, CDR2 FQNEAQ (reference sequence). The CDR3 is 14 amino acids. V lost 1 base to trimming and J lost 8 bases, with 14 bases between them. The sample originates from a study of T cell responses to AZD1222 COVID-19 vaccine. Findings and caveats of the study: Increased Spike-specific TCR breadth and depth were observed after two AZD1222 doses. Donors were largely white British and mainly female; clonal diversity was possibly underestimated.

Assay: immunoSEQ multiplex PCR; the TCRdb copy retains only in-frame clones and omits some. This table has about 130,000 clones, just under 95% appearing once. Pooling was applied to second doses at about 4 or about 12 weeks. The input for sequencing was peripheral blood, taken 28 days after the second AZD1222 dose. This chain uses TRBV7-9 with TRBJ1-1; D ambiguous. This receptor was identified in an adult who received the AZD1222 COVID-19 vaccine. The CDR3 sequence is CASSLGALAEEAFF. As DNA, the CDR3 is TGTGCCAGCAGCTTAGGGGCCCTCGCGGAGGAAGCTTTCTTT.